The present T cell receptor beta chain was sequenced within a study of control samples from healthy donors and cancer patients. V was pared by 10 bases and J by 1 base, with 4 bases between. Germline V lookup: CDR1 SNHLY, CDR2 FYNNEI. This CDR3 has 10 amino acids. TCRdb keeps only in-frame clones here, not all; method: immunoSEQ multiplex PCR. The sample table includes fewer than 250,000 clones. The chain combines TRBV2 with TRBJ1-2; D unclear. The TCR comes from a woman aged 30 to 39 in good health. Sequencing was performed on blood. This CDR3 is CATFNYGYTF. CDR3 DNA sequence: TGTGCCACCTTTAACTATGGCTACACCTTC.